This T cell receptor (beta chain) appears in the sequencing data of a study of Graves' ophthalmopathy and Graves' hyperthyroidism (dated by TCRdb to between 2018 and 2020). Regarding the research as a whole: Peripheral blood was collected at initial diagnosis, prior to any treatment. In total, 135 blood samples were TCR-sequenced: 40 to 45 ophthalmopathy, over 70 hyperthyroidism and some 17 hyperthyroidism-to-ophthalmopathy patients. An independent validation cohort comprised 18 hyperthyroidism patients and over 15 patients who later progressed from hyperthyroidism to ophthalmopathy. To explore V-J signatures that separate ophthalmopathy from hyperthyroidism, a discovery set of approximately 100 patients was enrolled, consisting of about 45 with ophthalmopathy and 57 with stable hyperthyroidism. The study used TCR beta repertoire signatures to distinguish Graves' ophthalmopathy from Graves' hyperthyroidism and to predict progression to ophthalmopathy. Once sampling was done, hyperthyroidism patients were given methimazole at a starting dose of 30 mg daily, while ophthalmopathy patients were given high-dose intravenous methylprednisolone. In over 5 hyperthyroidism patients, the T-cell repertoire of thyroid tissue was compared with the T-cell repertoire of blood. Study-level results and caveats: Most expanded thyroid clonotypes with a frequency above 0.001 also appeared in blood, which suggests that blood repertoires may reflect the immune response in the thyroid. In cross-validation, the 13-signature model distinguished ophthalmopathy from stable hyperthyroidism with less than 90% sensitivity and about 81% specificity, while in the test set the corresponding values were 80% and 75%. Sample size was not statistically predetermined, and group allocation was not concealed from the investigators. In validation, the model predicted ophthalmopathy progression with 55% to 71% sensitivity and less than 80% specificity; some twelve predicted patients were CT-confirmed with GO in a median of roughly 6.8 months.

V is shortened by 2 bases, J by 3 bases, and the region joining them spans 10 bases. From a lookup of the germline V gene (reference sequence), CDR1 and CDR2 are MNHNY and SVGAGI. Spanning cysteine to phenylalanine, the CDR3 consists of 14 amino acids. Only the CDR3 DNA stays, 42 bases, in frame from base 1. Ophthalmopathy patients were characterized by moderately to severely active disease, a Clinical Activity Score of at least 3, a NOSPECS grade of at least 4, and a disease duration under 3 months. Patients were excluded if they had other autoimmune diseases, uncontrolled infections, pregnancy or lactation. Clinical symptoms, serum thyroxine, TRAb, thyroid ultrasound and orbital computed tomography formed the basis of the diagnosis. Using Ficoll-Paque density gradient centrifugation, PBMCs were isolated from less than 11 ml of fresh peripheral blood. Total RNA was extracted with Trizol reagent and quality-checked on an Agilent 2100 Bioanalyzer.

For repertoire sequencing, TCR beta CDR3 regions were amplified from RNA transcripts. HTBI primers and the Qiagen OneStep RT-PCR kit were used in a first-round RT-PCR, which was followed by a second-round multiplex PCR, size selection and purification. The libraries underwent paired-end sequencing with 100 bp reads on an Illumina HiSeq2000. The authors processed their data as follows. Reads were processed with SOAPnuke, discarding reads with adapters, uncalled bases, mean Phred below 15, or no exact constant-primer or identifier match. COPE v1.2.5 was used to merge high-quality paired reads. Unique nucleotide sequences were defined as clonotypes and aligned to IMGT TRB V, D and J references using MiTCR v1.1. Analysis was restricted to V-J combinations with a frequency above 0.0001, which covered 99.2% of repertoires. For each V-J combination, a TCR clonal expansion and chaos score was defined as F50 clonal expansion divided by the chaos observed in the TCRdist matrix. Features were reduced by Welch's t-statistics and random forest to 10 to 15 V-J combinations, which fed a naive Bayes classifier. Thyroid-blood repertoire similarity was quantified with the Morisita-Horn index. TCRdb reworked the public reads: Q25 trimming with fastp, MiXCR clone assembly, productive beta chains retained. Every distinct CDR3 protein forms one entry, paired with its most common genes and DNA. TCRdb assigned the V and J calls; the authors' analysis was not used. For this sample the table gives hundreds of thousands of distinct CDR3 sequences, of which just over 40% were detected only once. The leading ten clones occupy 3% to 4% of the sample.

This clonotype was counted many times. Its target antigen remains unknown. Base qualities are not provided; no much larger clone lies one nucleotide away. The rearranged chain carries TRBV6-6 and TRBJ1-2; the D segment could be TRBD1, given 5 matching bases. Sequencing was performed on peripheral blood. The receptor was derived from an adult man with Graves' ophthalmopathy. The nucleotide sequence reads TGTGCCAGCAGTTACACCGGGACGGACTATGGCTACACCTTC. It encodes CASSYTGTDYGYTF.